This T cell receptor (beta chain) was sequenced during a study of Graves' ophthalmopathy and Graves' hyperthyroidism. In this sample, this clonotype turned up many times. Its specificity is unknown. Amplification of the TCR beta CDR3 regions used RNA transcripts (as template). HTBI primers primed a first-round RT-PCR, and a second-round multiplex PCR followed. TCRdb processed the multiplex PCR reads anew with MiXCR; each CDR3 protein has one entry. Here the sample spans approximately 500,000 distinct CDR3 sequences, 13% to 15% being singletons. Study results and caveats: Researchers report that a 13-signature model separated ophthalmopathy from stable hyperthyroidism, posting about 91% sensitivity and 81.08% specificity. Detection in blood was also observed for most expanded thyroid clonotypes above 0.001 frequency.

CDR1 MNHEY and CDR2 SVGAGI come from the germline V gene. V lost 4 bases and J lost 13, with 13 bases in between. This CDR3 region has 11 residues. Fresh peripheral blood, approximately 10 ml, was the PBMC source. The receptor was derived from a woman in her thirties with Graves' ophthalmopathy. The material sequenced was blood. The chain uses TRBV6-5 and TRBJ1-1; no reliable D call. The chain's CDR3 is CASSLDTAGFF. Written as DNA, the CDR3 is TGTGCCAGCAGTTTAGACACGGCTGGTTTCTTT.